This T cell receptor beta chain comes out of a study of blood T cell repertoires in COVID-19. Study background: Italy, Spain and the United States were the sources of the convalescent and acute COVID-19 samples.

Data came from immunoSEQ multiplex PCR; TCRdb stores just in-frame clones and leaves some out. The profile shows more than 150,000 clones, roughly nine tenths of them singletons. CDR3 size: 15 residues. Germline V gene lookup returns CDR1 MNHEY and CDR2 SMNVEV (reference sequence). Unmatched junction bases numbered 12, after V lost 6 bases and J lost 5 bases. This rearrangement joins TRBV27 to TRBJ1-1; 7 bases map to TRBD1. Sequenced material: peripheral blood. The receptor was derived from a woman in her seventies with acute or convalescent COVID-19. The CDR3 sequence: CASRPRQQGTTEAFF. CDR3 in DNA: TGTGCCAGCAGGCCACGCCAACAGGGGACGACTGAAGCTTTCTTT.